The 14 T cell receptor beta chains below were found in one sample sequenced in a study of blood T cell repertoires in COVID-19. Clones were read by immunoSEQ multiplex PCR, and TCRdb kept only the in-frame ones, dropping some. The sample has 200,000 to 300,000 clones; about 83% are singletons. Input material: peripheral blood. The receptors were sampled from a human donor in a cohort sampled during active COVID-19.

This chain connects TRBV5-8 to TRBJ1-6; D ambiguous. V gave up 4 bases and J gave up 5 bases, with 13 bases separating them. CDR3 size: 15 residues. Germline lookup yields CDR1 SGHTS and CDR2 YDEGEE. CDR3 amino acids: CASSTRSRNNSPLHF. The CDR3 DNA reads TGTGCCAGCAGCACAAGGTCCAGGAATAATTCACCCCTCCACTTT.

V gene TRBV6-5 combines with J gene TRBJ2-7; 8 positions match TRBD1. The CDR3 runs to 13 residues. The germline V gene encodes CDR1 MNHEY and CDR2 SVGAGI. Trimming at V came to 2 bases and at J to 8 bases, leaving 5 bases not matched to a gene. For the CDR3, the DNA is TGTGCCAGCAGTTACGACAGGGGCGGGAAGCAGTACTTC. This sequence encodes CASSYDRGGKQYF.

Only a few counts were recorded for this clone. The rearrangement uses TRBV2 and TRBJ2-1; maybe TRBD2 (6 bases). The CDR3 runs to 13 residues. V lost 6 bases and J lost 4, with 10 bases in between. Germline V gene data show CDR1 as SNHLY and CDR2 as FYNNEI. This CDR3 reads CASSPSVYNEQFF. DNA of the CDR3: TGTGCCAGCAGCCCTAGCGTTTACAATGAGCAGTTCTTC.

The chain carries TRBV24-1 and TRBJ2-1; tentatively, D is TRBD1 (5 bases). V was clipped by 0 bases and J by 6 bases, with 14 bases between them. The CDR3 contains 16 residues. CDR1 is KGHDR, CDR2 SFDVKD, per germline. CDR3 residues: CATSDLRVLRGNEQFF. CDR3 in DNA: TGTGCCACCAGTGATTTGCGGGTCTTAAGGGGCAATGAGCAGTTCTTC.

This clone was found once. V gene TRBV18 combines with J gene TRBJ2-1; 14 bases fit TRBD2. Germline V gene lookup returns CDR1 KGHSH and CDR2 LQKENI. CDR3 size: 16 residues. J lost 6 bases, V lost 6 bases, and 7 bases had no gene match. As DNA, the CDR3 is TGTGCCAGCTCGCGGGAGGGACTAGCGGGAGTCAATGAGCAGTTCTTC. Translation: CASSREGLAGVNEQFF.

This clone was counted a single time. The chain is built from TRBV6-5 and TRBJ1-4; 9 nucleotides align to TRBD1. This CDR3 is 15 amino acids long. In germline, CDR1 is MNHEY, CDR2 SVGAGI. Trimming removed 5 bases from V and 4 bases from J; junction bases left unmatched: 5. CDR3 protein: CASSTYRGLNEKLFF. The CDR3 DNA is TGTGCCAGCAGTACCTACAGGGGGCTTAATGAAAAACTGTTTTTT.

V usage is TRBV5-5 and J usage is TRBJ2-2; D perhaps matches TRBD2 (6 bases). The V and J ends lost 2 bases and 4 bases respectively, with 24 bases between them. CDR1 and CDR2 from the germline V gene are SGHKS and YYEKEE (reference sequence). The CDR3 is 19 residues long. CDR3 region: CASSLLVLGSGDRTGELFF. For the CDR3, the DNA is TGTGCCAGCAGCTTACTTGTTTTAGGGTCGGGAGATCGCACCGGGGAGCTGTTTTTT.

A few counts support this clone. The chain joins TRBV18 to TRBJ1-1; D perhaps matches TRBD1 (6 bases). V dropped 3 bases and J dropped 4 bases, with 12 bases sitting between them. Germline assignment: CDR1 KGHSH and CDR2 LQKENI. This CDR3 has 14 residues. The chain's CDR3 is CASSPQGQATEAFF. The DNA for the CDR3 is TGTGCCAGCTCACCGCAGGGGCAGGCCACTGAAGCTTTCTTT.

This chain joins TRBV9 and TRBJ1-6, with a tentative D call TRBD1 (5 bases). This CDR3 is built from 14 residues. Germline V CDR1 and CDR2: SGDLS, YYNGEE. V was pared by 0 bases and J by 10 bases, with 11 bases between. The CDR3 DNA reads as TGTGCCAGCAGCGTAGGGGGGGTTGAGTCACCCCTCCACTTT. Encoded protein: CASSVGGVESPLHF.

V is TRBV28 and J is TRBJ2-2; maybe TRBD1 (6 bases). Per germline, CDR1 MDHEN and CDR2 SYDVKM. There are 15 residues in the CDR3. V lost 3 bases to trimming and J lost 4 bases, with 12 bases between them. CDR3 coding DNA: TGTGCCAGCAGTTTGTCAGGGGCGGGCACCGGGGAGCTGTTTTTT. Protein product: CASSLSGAGTGELFF.

This clone was seen more than once but under ten times. V and J are TRBV5-1 and TRBJ1-5; D is perhaps TRBD1 (6 bases). Looked up from germline, CDR1 is SGHRS and CDR2 is YFSETQ. The CDR3 is 13 amino acids. Trimming cost V 2 bases and J 6 bases, with 9 bases left between them. CDR3 coding DNA: TGCGCCAGCAGCTTCGGGGGGGCTCAGCCCCAGCATTTT. Amino acids: CASSFGGAQPQHF.

This sequence joins TRBV19 and TRBJ2-3; D perhaps matches TRBD2 (6 bases). Germline CDR1 and CDR2: LNHDA and SQIVND (reference sequence). Trimming pared 8 bases from V and 0 bases from J, leaving 12 bases between. This CDR3 contains 14 residues. The CDR3 loop reads CASGDFFSTDTQYF. CDR3 bases: TGTGCCAGTGGGGACTTTTTCAGCACAGATACGCAGTATTTT.

J is TRBJ1-2 and V is TRBV27; D unresolved. Germline V CDR1 and CDR2: MNHEY, SMNVEV (reference sequence). The CDR3 loop spans 13 amino acids. Between the trimmed V and J ends, which lost 4 bases and 4 bases, there was a span of 10 bases. The CDR3 coding sequence is TGTGCCAGCAGTTCTGAGGGATTCTATGGCTACACCTTC. It yields the protein CASSSEGFYGYTF.

The chain combines TRBV27 with TRBJ1-2; 7 bases match TRBD1. CDR3 length: 14 residues. Germline V CDR1 and CDR2: MNHEY, SMNVEV (reference sequence). The J segment lost 2 bases and the V segment lost 4 bases, leaving 4 bases of the junction unmatched. DNA for the CDR3: TGTGCCAGCAGTTCGGACAGGTCGAACTATGGCTACACCTTC. Residues: CASSSDRSNYGYTF.